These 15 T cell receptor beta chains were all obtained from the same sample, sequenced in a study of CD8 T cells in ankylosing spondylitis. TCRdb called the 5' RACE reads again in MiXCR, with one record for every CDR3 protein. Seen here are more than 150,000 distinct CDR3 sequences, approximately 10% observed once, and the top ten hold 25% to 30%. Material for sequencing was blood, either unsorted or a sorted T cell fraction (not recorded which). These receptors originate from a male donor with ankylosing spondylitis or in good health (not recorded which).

The CDR3 nucleotides read TGCAGTGCTATTCCAGGGGGCGTCAAAAACATTCAGTACTTC. Its translation: CSAIPGGVKNIQYF. The rearrangement uses TRBV20-1 and TRBJ2-4; 8 bases match TRBD1. Per germline, CDR1 DFQATT and CDR2 SNEGSKA (reference sequence). With 4 bases clipped from V and 3 bases from J, the junction kept 5 bases outside the gene matches. The length of the CDR3 is 14 residues.

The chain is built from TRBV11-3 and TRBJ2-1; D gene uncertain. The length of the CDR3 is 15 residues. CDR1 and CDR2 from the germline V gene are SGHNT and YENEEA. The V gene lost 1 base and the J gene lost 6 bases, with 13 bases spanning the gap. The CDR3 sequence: CASSLGGFASNEQFF. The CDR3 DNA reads TGTGCCAGCAGCTTAGGCGGCTTTGCTTCCAATGAGCAGTTCTTC.

The CDR3 sequence: CASRTGTTEAFF. CDR3 coding DNA: TGTGCCAGCCGTACAGGGACCACTGAAGCTTTCTTT. The chain links TRBV27 to TRBJ1-1; TRBD1 is a possible D gene (6 bases). The CDR3 totals 12 residues. V was cut by 8 bases and J by 4 bases, with 11 bases left in between. The V gene's germline CDR1 is MNHEY and CDR2 SMNVEV (reference sequence).

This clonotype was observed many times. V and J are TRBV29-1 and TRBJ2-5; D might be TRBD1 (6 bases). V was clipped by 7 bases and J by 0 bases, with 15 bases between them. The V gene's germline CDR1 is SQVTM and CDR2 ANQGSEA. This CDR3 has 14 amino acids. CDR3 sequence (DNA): TGCAGCGCTCAACAGGGATCTAACCAAGAGACCCAGTACTTC. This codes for CSAQQGSNQETQYF.

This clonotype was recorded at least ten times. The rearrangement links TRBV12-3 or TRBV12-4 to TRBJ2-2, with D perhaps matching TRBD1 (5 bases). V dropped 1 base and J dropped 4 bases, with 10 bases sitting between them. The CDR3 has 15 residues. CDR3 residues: CASSLGAGPTGELFF. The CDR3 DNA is TGTGCCAGCAGTTTAGGAGCAGGGCCCACCGGGGAGCTGTTTTTT.

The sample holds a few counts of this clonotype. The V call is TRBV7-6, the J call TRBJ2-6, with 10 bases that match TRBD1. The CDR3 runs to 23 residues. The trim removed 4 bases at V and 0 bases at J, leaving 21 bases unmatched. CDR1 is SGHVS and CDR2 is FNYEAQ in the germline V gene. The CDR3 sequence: CASSSLPRQGANLLLSGANVLTF. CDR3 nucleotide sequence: TGTGCCAGCAGCTCCCTACCTAGACAGGGGGCGAACCTCCTCCTCTCTGGGGCCAACGTCCTGACTTTC.

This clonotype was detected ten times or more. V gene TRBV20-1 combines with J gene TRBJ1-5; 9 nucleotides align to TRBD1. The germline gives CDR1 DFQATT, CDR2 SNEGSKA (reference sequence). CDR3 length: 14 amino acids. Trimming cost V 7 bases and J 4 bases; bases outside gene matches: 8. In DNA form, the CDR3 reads TGCAGTGTTTCGCCCGGGACAGGGAATCAGCCCCAGCATTTT. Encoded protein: CSVSPGTGNQPQHF.

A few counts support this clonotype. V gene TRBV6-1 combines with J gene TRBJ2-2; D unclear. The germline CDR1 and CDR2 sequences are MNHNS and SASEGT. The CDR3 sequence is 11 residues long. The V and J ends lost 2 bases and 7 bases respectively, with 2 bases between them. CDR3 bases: TGTGCCAGCAGTGAACTCGGGGAGCTGTTTTTT. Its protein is CASSELGELFF.

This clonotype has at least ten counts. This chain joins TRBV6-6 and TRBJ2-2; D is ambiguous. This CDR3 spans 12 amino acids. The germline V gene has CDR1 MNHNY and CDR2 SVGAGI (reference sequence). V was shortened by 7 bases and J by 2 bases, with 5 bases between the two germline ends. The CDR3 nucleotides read TGTGCCAGCATGGAAAACACCGGGGAGCTGTTTTTT. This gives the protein CASMENTGELFF.

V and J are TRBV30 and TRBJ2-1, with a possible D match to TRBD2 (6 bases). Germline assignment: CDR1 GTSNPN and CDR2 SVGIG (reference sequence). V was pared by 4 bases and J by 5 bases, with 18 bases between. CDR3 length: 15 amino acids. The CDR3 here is CAWTRGLAFNNEQFF. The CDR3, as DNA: TGTGCCTGGACTAGGGGACTCGCATTCAACAATGAGCAGTTCTTC.

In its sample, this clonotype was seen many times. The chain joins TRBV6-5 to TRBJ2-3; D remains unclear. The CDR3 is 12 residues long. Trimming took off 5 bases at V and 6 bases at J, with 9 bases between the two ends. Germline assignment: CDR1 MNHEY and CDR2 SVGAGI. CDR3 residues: CASSRSGDTQYF. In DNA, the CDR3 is TGTGCCAGCAGTCGCAGTGGGGATACGCAGTATTTT.

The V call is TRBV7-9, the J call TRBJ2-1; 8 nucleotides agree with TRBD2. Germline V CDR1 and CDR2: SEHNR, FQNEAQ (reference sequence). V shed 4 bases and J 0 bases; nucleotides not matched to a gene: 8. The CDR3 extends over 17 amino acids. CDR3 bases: TGTGCCAGCAGCTCTCGCAAGCGGGGGAGCTCCTACAATGAGCAGTTCTTC. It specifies CASSSRKRGSSYNEQFF.

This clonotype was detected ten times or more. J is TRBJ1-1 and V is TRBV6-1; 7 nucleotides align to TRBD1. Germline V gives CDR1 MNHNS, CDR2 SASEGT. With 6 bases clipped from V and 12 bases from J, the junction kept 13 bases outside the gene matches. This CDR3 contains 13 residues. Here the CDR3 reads CASSEPGQSFSFF. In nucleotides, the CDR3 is TGTGCCAGCAGCGAACCGGGACAGTCGTTTTCTTTCTTT.

CDR3 DNA sequence: TGTGCCAGCAGCTTGGTGGCAGGGGCCACAGAGACCCAGTACTTC. Protein: CASSLVAGATETQYF. The rearrangement uses TRBV5-5 and TRBJ2-5; D is possibly TRBD1 (6 bases). Germline assignment: CDR1 SGHKS and CDR2 YYEKEE (reference sequence). V dropped 0 bases and J dropped 4 bases, with 13 bases sitting between them. The CDR3 extends over 15 amino acids. The variable domain in full, completed from reference TRBV5-5 and TRBJ2-5, reads DAGVTQSPTHLIKTRGQQVTLRCSPISGHKSVSWYQQVLGQGPQFIFQYYEKEERGRGNFPDRFSARQFPNYSSELNVNALLLGDSALYLCASSLVAGATETQYFGPGTRLLVL.

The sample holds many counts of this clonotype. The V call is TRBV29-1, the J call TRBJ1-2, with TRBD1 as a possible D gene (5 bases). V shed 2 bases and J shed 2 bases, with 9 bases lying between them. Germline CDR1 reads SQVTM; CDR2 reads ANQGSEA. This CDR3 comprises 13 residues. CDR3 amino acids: CSVEWGGNYGYTF. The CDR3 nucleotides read TGCAGCGTTGAATGGGGCGGGAACTATGGCTACACCTTC. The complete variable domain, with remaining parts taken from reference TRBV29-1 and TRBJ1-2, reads SAVISQKPSRDICQRGTSLTIQCQVDSQVTMMFWYRQQPGQSLTLIATANQGSEATYESGFVIDKFPISRPNLTFSTLTVSNMSPEDSSIYLCSVEWGGNYGYTFGSGTRLTVV.